This entry lists 23 T cell receptor beta chains sequenced from one sample in a study of OX40 agonist ivuxolimab in advanced cancers. The library was generated by the immunoSEQ multiplex PCR assay. As stored in TCRdb, this immuneACCESS dataset retains in-frame rearrangements with V and J assigned. A fraction of the clones does not appear; measured against another copy, unresolved V genes explain less than half of the discrepancy, and the remainder lacks a known reason. This sample lists about 70,000 clones; approximately 90% were detected once. The ten largest clones represent approximately 8% of the sample. Sample: CD4+ or CD8+ T cells sorted from blood, taken in a trial of the OX40 agonist ivuxolimab. Every receptor here comes from an adult with an advanced solid tumor such as melanoma, head and neck, liver or kidney cancer.

This chain joins TRBV9 and TRBJ1-2; D is undetermined. Germline values: CDR1 SGDLS, CDR2 YYNGEE. There are 12 residues in the CDR3. V shed 3 bases and J shed 7 bases, with 10 bases lying between them. The CDR3 DNA reads as TGTGCCAGCAGCGAGCCCCCCGGTGGCTACACCTTC. This gives the protein CASSEPPGGYTF.

This clone is a singleton in its sample. The chain links TRBV4-1 to TRBJ2-2; D remains unclear. Deletions cut 0 bases from V and 4 bases from J, with 6 bases between. The germline CDR1 and CDR2 sequences are MGHRA and YSYEKL. The CDR3 runs 14 residues. The CDR3 sequence is CASSQDPFTGELFF. CDR3 DNA sequence: TGCGCCAGCAGCCAAGATCCGTTCACCGGGGAGCTGTTTTTT.

V usage is TRBV27 and J usage is TRBJ2-5; TRBD1 agrees at 8 bases. CDR3 size: 14 residues. Germline CDR1 is MNHEY and CDR2 is SMNVEV (reference sequence). The junction had 4 bases not matched to a gene; V was cut back by 5 bases and J by 2 bases. The CDR3 loop is CASSADRDQETQYF. The CDR3 nucleotides are TGTGCCAGCAGTGCGGACAGGGATCAAGAGACCCAGTACTTC.

The chain uses TRBV4-1 and TRBJ2-2; a weak D match, TRBD1 (5 bases). Germline V CDR1 and CDR2: MGHRA, YSYEKL. Trimming removed 4 bases from V and 3 bases from J, with 15 bases in between. CDR3 length equals 16 residues. The CDR3 sequence is CASSPLDRVYTGELFF. The CDR3, as DNA: TGCGCCAGCAGCCCATTAGACAGAGTATACACCGGGGAGCTGTTTTTT.

The V gene is TRBV6-6, the J gene TRBJ1-2; D remains ambiguous. Germline assignment: CDR1 MNHNY and CDR2 SVGAGI (reference sequence). V was cut by 2 bases and J by 5 bases, with 9 bases left in between. CDR3 length: 13 amino acids. CDR3 DNA sequence: TGTGCCAGCAGTTACCGGACCGGTTATGGCTACACCTTC. Its translation is CASSYRTGYGYTF.

The gene calls are TRBV14 and TRBJ2-7; 7 bases map to TRBD1. V shed 5 bases and J 3 bases; nucleotides not matched to a gene: 13. The CDR3 extends over 16 amino acids. The V gene's germline CDR1 is SGHDN and CDR2 FVKESK. CDR3: CASSETGTVFIYEQYF. The CDR3, as DNA: TGTGCCAGCAGCGAAACCGGGACAGTTTTTATCTACGAGCAGTACTTC.

The chain is built from TRBV9 and TRBJ2-1; tentative D call: TRBD2 (6 bases). Trimming stripped 0 bases from V and 8 bases from J, with 12 bases between. The CDR3 contains 14 residues. The germline V gene has CDR1 SGDLS and CDR2 YYNGEE. The DNA for the CDR3 is TGTGCCAGCAGCGTAGACGCGGGGCTTGATGAGCAGTTCTTC. Translated: CASSVDAGLDEQFF.

The gene calls are TRBV9 and TRBJ2-6; tentatively, D is TRBD2 (5 bases). The CDR3 covers 20 residues. V lost 4 bases and J 0 bases, leaving 23 bases between the germline ends. Germline-derived CDR1 and CDR2 are SGDLS and YYNGEE. The CDR3 DNA follows: TGTGCCAGCAGCACTATAGTGCCGAGCCGTGGGAGCTCTGGGGCCAACGTCCTGACTTTC. As protein: CASSTIVPSRGSSGANVLTF.

The gene calls are TRBV12-5 and TRBJ1-5; 7 positions agree with TRBD1. The CDR3 is made up of 15 amino acids. J gave up 0 bases and V 7 bases, and 6 bases lay outside the gene matches. CDR1 is LGHNT and CDR2 is FRNRAP in the germline V gene. CDR3 in DNA: TGTGCTAGTGCCGAGGGGGCTTATAGCAATCAGCCCCAGCATTTT. This translates into CASAEGAYSNQPQHF.

The chain uses TRBV27 and TRBJ2-1; D perhaps matches TRBD2 (5 bases). CDR1 is MNHEY and CDR2 is SMNVEV in the germline V gene (reference sequence). Trimming pared 7 bases from V and 0 bases from J, leaving 13 bases between. The CDR3 covers 15 residues. The CDR3 DNA follows: TGTGCCAGCACCGGTGGGGAGAGCTCCTACAATGAGCAGTTCTTC. Translating it yields CASTGGESSYNEQFF.

V is TRBV4-3 and J is TRBJ1-3, with no clear D. Per the germline V gene, CDR1 is LGHNA and CDR2 is YSLEER. The CDR3 contains 17 residues. V shed 3 bases and J shed 0 bases, with 15 bases lying between them. Here the CDR3 DNA reads TGCGCCAGCAGCCAGACCCGAGCCAAGATCTCTGGAAACACCATATATTTT. Translation gives CASSQTRAKISGNTIYF.

The chain carries TRBV5-1 and TRBJ2-1; 8 bases line up with TRBD2. The germline V gene has CDR1 SGHRS and CDR2 YFSETQ. This CDR3 has 15 amino acids. After removal of 0 bases from V and 6 bases from J, the junction contained 5 bases not matched to a gene. The chain's CDR3 is CASSLVGGAPNEQFF. Written as DNA, the CDR3 is TGCGCCAGCAGCTTGGTCGGGGGGGCCCCCAATGAGCAGTTCTTC. The full variable domain, in which reference TRBV5-1 and TRBJ2-1 provide the parts outside the CDR3, is KAGVTQTPRYLIKTRGQQVTLSCSPISGHRSVSWYQQTPGQGLQFLFEYFSETQRNKGNFPGRFSGRQFSNSRSEMNVSTLELGDSALYLCASSLVGGAPNEQFFGPGTRLTVL.

V gene TRBV6-1 combines with J gene TRBJ2-5, with D hard to call. Germline CDR1 MNHNS, CDR2 SASEGT. The length of the CDR3 is 14 residues. The V gene lost 2 bases and the J gene lost 5 bases, with 12 bases spanning the gap. The CDR3 is CASSERSLGETQYF. The CDR3 DNA reads as TGTGCCAGCAGTGAAAGGAGTCTAGGTGAGACCCAGTACTTC.

The V gene is TRBV19, the J gene TRBJ2-7, with 11 nucleotides matching TRBD2. Germline V gene sequence: CDR1 LNHDA, CDR2 SQIVND (reference sequence). The CDR3 spans 15 residues. The junction had 4 bases not matched to a gene; V was cut back by 3 bases and J by 3 bases. The CDR3 DNA reads as TGTGCCAGTAGTATTAGCGGGGGGGCCCTCTACGAGCAGTACTTC. It codes for CASSISGGALYEQYF.

The CDR3 loop is CSVDSGSSTEAFF. The CDR3 DNA is TGCAGCGTTGATTCTGGCAGTTCCACTGAAGCTTTCTTT. This chain connects TRBV29-1 to TRBJ1-1; no clear D gene. The germline gives CDR1 SQVTM, CDR2 ANQGSEA. The CDR3 is made up of 13 amino acids. Trimming left V 3 bases short and J 4 bases short, with 12 bases between.

This chain connects TRBV10-3 to TRBJ1-3; D perhaps matches TRBD1 (5 bases). With 3 bases removed from V and 4 bases from J, the gap between germline ends came to 16 bases. Per the germline V gene, CDR1 is ENHRY and CDR2 is SYGVKD. This CDR3 region has 16 residues. The CDR3 region is CAISDGPGEAGNTIYF. CDR3 sequence (DNA): TGTGCCATCAGTGATGGTCCGGGGGAGGCCGGAAACACCATATATTTT.

This clone is a singleton in its sample. The V call is TRBV6-1, the J call TRBJ1-2; 10 nucleotides line up with TRBD1. The CDR3 is 15 amino acids. The V gene end was trimmed by 7 bases and the J gene end by 4 bases; junction bases not matched to a gene: 9. CDR1 and CDR2 (germline): MNHNS, SASEGT. CDR3 sequence: CASTGTGELGYGYTF. CDR3 bases: TGTGCCAGCACGGGGACAGGGGAGTTGGGCTATGGCTACACCTTC.

J is TRBJ2-1 and V is TRBV6-1, with D possibly matching TRBD1 (6 bases). The V gene lost 2 bases and the J gene lost 2 bases, with 10 bases spanning the gap. Germline-derived CDR1 and CDR2 are MNHNS and SASEGT. The CDR3 sequence is 15 residues long. The chain's CDR3 is CASSETGLPYNEQFF. Here the CDR3 DNA reads TGTGCCAGCAGTGAAACAGGGTTACCCTACAATGAGCAGTTCTTC.

V usage is TRBV18 and J usage is TRBJ1-2; TRBD1 matches at 7 bases. Germline CDR1 KGHSH, CDR2 LQKENI. The length of the CDR3 is 15 residues. Losses at the gene ends were 6 bases for V and 3 bases for J; bases not matched to a gene: 10. CDR3 region: CASSSQGIKDYGYTF. In DNA, the CDR3 is TGTGCCAGCTCTTCACAGGGGATTAAAGACTATGGCTACACCTTC.

The chain is built from TRBV6-4 and TRBJ1-1, with D unresolved. The CDR3 runs to 14 residues. With 0 bases removed from V and 1 base from J, the gap between germline ends came to 6 bases. Germline assignment: CDR1 MRHNA and CDR2 SNTAGT. The CDR3 here is CASSDSYGNTEAFF. The CDR3 nucleotides read TGTGCCAGCAGTGACTCTTATGGGAACACTGAAGCTTTCTTT.

This clone occurred a few times. This chain links TRBV5-6 with TRBJ1-5, with D possibly being TRBD1 (5 bases). The CDR3 covers 13 residues. The germline gives CDR1 SGHDT, CDR2 YYEEEE. Trimming cost V 3 bases and J 5 bases, with 9 bases left between them. The chain's CDR3 is CASSSGTYQPQHF. CDR3 bases: TGTGCCAGCAGCTCTGGGACCTATCAGCCCCAGCATTTT.

The chain recombines TRBV6-6 with TRBJ1-5; 8 bases line up with TRBD1. Germline CDR1 is MNHNY and CDR2 is SVGAGI (reference sequence). The CDR3 has 15 residues. Germline trimming cut 6 bases from V and 4 bases from J; bases unmatched to any gene: 8. In DNA, the CDR3 is TGTGCCAGCAGGCCCACGACAGGGGCGAATCAGCCCCAGCATTTT. Translated: CASRPTTGANQPQHF.

The chain combines TRBV7-3 with TRBJ1-1; tentatively, D is TRBD1 (5 bases). Germline lookup yields CDR1 SGHTA and CDR2 FQGTGA. The CDR3 spans 13 residues. Between the trimmed V and J ends, which lost 6 bases and 1 base, there was a span of 9 bases. The CDR3 sequence is CASSQTENTEAFF. The CDR3 DNA reads TGTGCCAGCAGTCAGACAGAGAACACTGAAGCTTTCTTT.